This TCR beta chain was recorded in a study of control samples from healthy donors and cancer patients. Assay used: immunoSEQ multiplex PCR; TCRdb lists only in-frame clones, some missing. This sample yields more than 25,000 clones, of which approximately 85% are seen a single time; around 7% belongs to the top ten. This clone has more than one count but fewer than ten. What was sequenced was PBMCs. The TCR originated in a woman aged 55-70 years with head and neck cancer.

The CDR3 coding sequence is TGTGCCAGCAGCTTTACAGGGACCGGGGAGCTGTTTTTT. This gives the protein CASSFTGTGELFF. This chain links TRBV11-2 with TRBJ2-2; TRBD1 might be the D (6 bases). CDR3 length equals 13 residues. V was shortened by 3 bases and J by 5 bases, with 7 bases between the two germline ends. Germline V gene sequence: CDR1 SGHAT, CDR2 FQNNGV.